The text below deals with one T cell receptor (beta chain). Antigen: not known. This sample is part of a study of graft-versus-host responses after intestinal transplantation. Study background: After anti-thymocyte globulin induction, recipients took tacrolimus and steroids for approximately three years. Regarding the study as a whole: Recipient bone marrow held GvH clones, some seen earlier in ileum or blood.

Profiling relied on immunoSEQ multiplex PCR, and the TCRdb table lists in-frame clones only, not all of them. The sample has 80,000 to 95,000 clones; 85% to 95% are singletons. Deletions cut 5 bases from V and 2 bases from J, with 12 bases between. The germline V gene encodes CDR1 MNHEY and CDR2 SVGAGI. This CDR3 is built from 14 residues. V and J are TRBV6-5 and TRBJ1-2; D is unresolved. The sample was unstimulated CD8+ T cells sorted from spleen or lymph node cells, taken before intestinal transplant. The sequence came from a human donor who received an intestinal transplant. The CDR3 nucleotides read TGTGCCAGCAGTGAAAGCGCCGGAAACTATGGCTACACCTTC. As protein: CASSESAGNYGYTF.